This TCR beta chain was recorded in a study of T cell responses to AZD1222 COVID-19 vaccine. Study conclusions and caveats: The study sampled repertoires only after the peak T cell response. Donors were chiefly white British, with a greater number of females, and clonal diversity was perhaps underestimated. Just six or seven AZD1222 recipients tested seropositive at baseline.

V was shortened by 5 bases and J by 7 bases, with 11 bases between the two germline ends. The CDR3 is made up of 13 amino acids. The repertoire was sequenced with immunoSEQ multiplex PCR; TCRdb's copy has only in-frame clones and lacks some. Of fewer than 150,000 clones in the sample, 88% were seen once. Comment on this clone: The target antigen is unknown.

Recipients boosted at about 4 weeks or about 12 weeks are pooled. The source material was peripheral blood, sampled 28 days after the second AZD1222 dose. This clonotype was sampled from an adult who received the AZD1222 COVID-19 vaccine. The rearrangement uses TRBV12-3 or TRBV12-4 and TRBJ1-4; no definite D call. CDR3 coding DNA: TGTGCCAGCAGTCTTGGAGGGTCTGAAAAACTGTTTTTT. It codes for CASSLGGSEKLFF.